These T cell receptor beta chains were read from a single sample in a study of cytomegalovirus exposure and HLA in healthy donors. Produced via immunoSEQ multiplex PCR; TCRdb's table is partial and in-frame only. The sample lists 180,000 or so clones, 75% to 90% occurring once. Input material: PBMCs. Source of these receptors: a young man in good health and CMV-seropositive. Each CDR3 is given with its conserved first and last residue. The order of the fields is J gene, D gene, clone size, V gene, CDR3 protein, CDR3 DNA. The D gene is left open where the match is weak. The size of a clone is reported for some rows only, either as once, few or many, or as a class for expanded clones.

TRBJ2-5,NA,NA,TRBV5-6,CASSLMGGPVGKTQYF,TGTGCCAGCAGCCTCATGGGGGGGCCGGTGGGAAAGACCCAGTACTTC
TRBJ2-1,NA,once,TRBV11-2,CASSKDTLHEQFF,TGTGCCAGCAGTAAGGACACTCTCCATGAGCAGTTCTTC
TRBJ2-3,NA,NA,TRBV4-2,CASSRADNIAELTDTQYF,TGTGCCAGCAGCCGAGCAGATAACATAGCGGAACTCACAGATACGCAGTATTTT
TRBJ2-3,NA,NA,TRBV6-1,CASGHHINTQYF,TGTGCCAGCGGGCACCACATTAATACGCAGTATTTT
TRBJ2-3,TRBD2,NA,TRBV19,CASSILAASTDTQYF,TGTGCCAGTAGTATTCTAGCGGCCTCCACAGATACGCAGTATTTT
TRBJ2-1,TRBD2,NA,TRBV9,CASSALAGAYNEQFF,TGTGCCAGCAGCGCCTTAGCGGGGGCCTACAATGAGCAGTTCTTC
TRBJ1-1,TRBD1,NA,TRBV19,CASSLGTGGSAFF,TGTGCCAGTAGTCTTGGGACAGGGGGCTCGGCTTTCTTT
TRBJ1-2,TRBD1,NA,TRBV7-9,CASSFTGGAGQSYYGYTF,TGTGCCAGCAGCTTTACGGGAGGGGCGGGACAGAGCTACTATGGCTACACCTTC
TRBJ2-3,NA,NA,TRBV10-3,CAISGEGLASTDTQYF,TGTGCCATCAGTGGGGAAGGGCTAGCCAGCACAGATACGCAGTATTTT
TRBJ2-5,TRBD1,NA,TRBV6-1,CASSEGTGFQETQYF,TGTGCCAGCAGTGAAGGGACAGGGTTTCAAGAGACCCAGTACTTC
TRBJ1-2,NA,NA,TRBV6-5,CASSYSRGRGGYTF,TGTGCCAGCAGTTACTCGAGAGGGAGGGGTGGCTACACCTTC
TRBJ1-5,NA,NA,TRBV11-2,CASSFNRDQPQHF,TGTGCCAGCAGCTTCAATCGGGATCAGCCCCAGCATTTT
TRBJ1-3,NA,NA,TRBV6-5,CASSSTAGNTIYF,TGTGCCAGCAGTTCGACAGCTGGAAACACCATATATTTT
TRBJ1-1,NA,NA,TRBV7-9,CASSPVQVEAFF,TGTGCCAGCAGCCCAGTACAGGTTGAAGCTTTCTTT
TRBJ1-1,TRBD1,few,TRBV18,CASSPLGTGGLNTEAFF,TGTGCCAGCTCACCACTTGGGACAGGAGGGTTGAACACTGAAGCTTTCTTT
TRBJ1-6,TRBD1,NA,TRBV5-1,CASMEQGADSPLHF,TGCGCCAGCATGGAACAGGGGGCGGATTCACCCCTCCACTTT
TRBJ2-7,NA,NA,TRBV27,CASSLSPGGHYEQYF,TGTGCCAGCAGTTTATCCCCTGGTGGCCACTACGAGCAGTACTTC
TRBJ2-3,NA,NA,TRBV6-5,CASSNTDTQYF,TGTGCCAGCAGCAACACAGATACGCAGTATTTT
TRBJ2-5,NA,NA,TRBV6-1,CASSGTGYQETQYF,TGTGCCAGCAGTGGCACAGGGTACCAAGAGACCCAGTACTTC
TRBJ2-3,TRBD2,NA,TRBV10-3,CAISTSGEDTQYF,TGTGCCATTTCGACTAGCGGGGAAGATACGCAGTATTTT
TRBJ2-5,NA,few,TRBV7-7,CASSSTGEETQYF,TGTGCCAGCAGCTCCACAGGAGAAGAGACCCAGTACTTC
TRBJ1-2,NA,NA,TRBV9,CASSVAGGSYGYTF,TGTGCCAGCAGCGTCGCCGGGGGGAGCTATGGCTACACCTTC
TRBJ1-2,NA,once,TRBV21-1,CASSKAVKRRGDGYTF,TGTGCCAGCAGCAAAGCCGTGAAAAGACGGGGGGATGGCTACACCTTC
TRBJ1-3,NA,few,TRBV6-6,CASSYSQGNTIYF,TGTGCCAGCAGTTACTCACAAGGAAACACCATATATTTT
TRBJ2-2,NA,NA,TRBV2,CASSVKTGSTGELFF,TGTGCCAGCAGTGTCAAGACAGGATCCACCGGGGAGCTGTTTTTT
TRBJ1-4,NA,NA,TRBV19,CASTPPATNEKLFF,TGTGCCAGTACCCCACCGGCAACTAATGAAAAACTGTTTTTT
TRBJ2-7,TRBD1,few,TRBV7-6,CASSQVTGSLEQYF,TGTGCCAGCAGCCAAGTGACAGGGTCACTGGAGCAGTACTTC
TRBJ2-1,TRBD1,NA,TRBV5-4,CASILYGTGEGEQFF,TGTGCCAGCATTCTCTACGGGACAGGGGAGGGTGAGCAGTTCTTC
TRBJ1-5,NA,NA,TRBV13,CASSASGQPQHF,TGTGCCAGCAGCGCCTCAGGCCAGCCCCAGCATTTT
TRBJ2-3,NA,NA,TRBV29-1,CSVGGGGSLLSSIYTQYF,TGCAGCGTAGGGGGGGGCGGCAGCTTACTATCCTCTATTTATACGCAGTATTTT
TRBJ1-1,TRBD1,NA,TRBV5-1,CASSSAGTGGGTEAFF,TGCGCCAGCAGCTCGGCCGGGACAGGGGGCGGCACTGAAGCTTTCTTT
TRBJ2-1,TRBD2,NA,TRBV5-8,CASSWNGGTYNEQFF,TGTGCCAGCAGCTGGAACGGGGGGACCTACAATGAGCAGTTCTTC
TRBJ1-2,NA,NA,TRBV6-6,CASSPQGTLANYGYTF,TGTGCCAGCAGTCCCCAGGGGACGTTAGCTAACTATGGCTACACCTTC
TRBJ2-5,NA,NA,TRBV21-1,CASSKIRRKTGGARETQYF,TGTGCCAGCAGCAAAATTAGGCGGAAGACAGGGGGCGCTAGGGAGACCCAGTACTTC
TRBJ2-3,TRBD1,NA,TRBV5-1,CASSSDRAFPDTQYF,TGCGCCAGCAGCTCGGACAGGGCTTTTCCAGATACGCAGTATTTT
TRBJ1-1,TRBD1,NA,TRBV30,CAWSGQGRTEAFF,TGTGCCTGGTCTGGACAGGGGCGTACTGAAGCTTTCTTT
TRBJ2-2,NA,NA,TRBV2,CASAGNTGELFF,TGTGCCAGCGCAGGGAACACCGGGGAGCTGTTTTTT
TRBJ2-5,NA,NA,TRBV2,CASSTQGETQYF,TGTGCCAGCTCCACACAGGGTGAGACCCAGTACTTC
TRBJ1-2,NA,NA,TRBV2,CASSKTQSYGYTF,TGTGCCAGCAGTAAAACACAGTCCTATGGCTACACCTTC
TRBJ2-1,NA,NA,TRBV9,CASSALPQDRINEQFF,TGTGCCAGCAGCGCCCTCCCCCAGGATCGAATCAATGAGCAGTTCTTC
TRBJ1-2,NA,NA,TRBV11-2,CASSRTQPNYGYTF,TGTGCCAGCTCCCGGACACAACCCAACTATGGCTACACCTTC
TRBJ1-1,TRBD1,once,TRBV29-1,CSVENSGTGGTEAFF,TGCAGCGTTGAGAATTCCGGGACAGGAGGGACTGAAGCTTTCTTT
TRBJ2-5,TRBD2,NA,TRBV5-8,CASSSYPGGPLQETQYF,TGTGCCAGCAGCAGCTACCCGGGGGGGCCCCTTCAAGAGACCCAGTACTTC
TRBJ1-1,NA,NA,TRBV7-2,CASSLRSSTEAFF,TGTGCCAGCAGCTTACGGTCGTCCACTGAAGCTTTCTTT
TRBJ2-7,TRBD1,NA,TRBV2,CASKTRQGAYEQYF,TGTGCCAGCAAAACCAGACAGGGGGCCTACGAGCAGTACTTC
TRBJ1-5,NA,NA,TRBV18,CASSTLAGGNQPQHF,TGTGCCAGCTCGACCTTGGCAGGAGGTAATCAGCCCCAGCATTTT
TRBJ2-7,NA,NA,TRBV21-1,CASPRDRSSYEQYF,TGTGCCAGCCCCCGGGACAGGAGCTCCTACGAGCAGTACTTC
TRBJ2-1,TRBD2,NA,TRBV2,CASTPERGGYNEQFF,TGTGCCAGCACCCCAGAGCGGGGGGGCTACAATGAGCAGTTCTTC
TRBJ2-6,TRBD1,NA,TRBV7-9,CSSSLGGPGRFVGANVLTF,TGTTCCAGCAGCTTAGGGGGCCCAGGAAGGTTTGTTGGGGCCAACGTCCTGACTTTC
TRBJ2-3,TRBD2,once,TRBV11-2,CASSFFLAGGLTDTQYF,TGTGCCAGCAGCTTTTTTCTGGCGGGGGGCCTCACAGATACGCAGTATTTT
TRBJ1-6,TRBD1,NA,TRBV7-9,CASTVTGANYNSPLHF,TGTGCCAGCACGGTTACAGGGGCCAACTATAATTCACCCCTCCACTTT
TRBJ1-1,NA,NA,TRBV6-1,CASSELTGYTEAFF,TGTGCCAGCAGTGAATTGACGGGGTACACTGAAGCTTTCTTT
TRBJ2-7,NA,NA,TRBV29-1,CSVGDTTYEQYF,TGCAGCGTTGGGGACACCACCTACGAGCAGTACTTC
TRBJ1-6,NA,NA,TRBV2,CASSPRSPLHF,TGTGCCAGCAGTCCCCGTTCACCCCTCCACTTT
TRBJ2-7,NA,NA,TRBV5-1,CASSSGTYEQYF,TGCGCCAGCAGCTCCGGGACCTACGAGCAGTACTTC